The 20 T cell receptor beta chains reported below all come from one sample, sequenced in a study of shared clonotypes between healthy human individuals. Here immunoSEQ multiplex PCR was the method, and the copy in TCRdb shows in-frame clones only, minus some. The sample contains 2 million to 2.5 million clones, around 95% of which appear only once. Source material: naive CD4+ T cells sorted from blood. Noted subset: CD45RA+ positively selected. All receptors derive from a man aged 18 to 30 in good health.

A remark on this clone: The same CDR3 arises from other DNA sequences in this sample as well. The CDR3 protein is CASSLGAGNEKLFF. In DNA form, the CDR3 reads TGTGCCAGCAGCTTAGGGGCCGGGAATGAAAAACTGTTTTTT. The chain has TRBV7-9 and TRBJ1-4; D uncertain. Germline CDR1 reads SEHNR; CDR2 reads FQNEAQ (reference sequence). Between the trimmed V and J ends, which lost 1 base and 5 bases, there was a span of 8 bases. The CDR3 spans 14 residues.

The chain couples TRBV28 to TRBJ1-5, with unresolved D. Germline assignment: CDR1 MDHEN and CDR2 SYDVKM. The CDR3 runs 14 residues. With 5 bases removed from V and 1 base from J, the gap between germline ends came to 9 bases. In DNA, the CDR3 is TGTGCCAGCAGTCAGACCATGAGCAATCAGCCCCAGCATTTT. Amino acids: CASSQTMSNQPQHF.

The genes are TRBV2 and TRBJ2-5; D is ambiguous. V was cut by 4 bases and J by 2 bases, with 14 bases left in between. This CDR3 comprises 15 residues. The V gene's germline CDR1 is SNHLY and CDR2 FYNNEI. The CDR3 DNA is TGTGCCAGCAGTGCAGTTGGCAGTCAACAAGAGACCCAGTACTTC. It encodes CASSAVGSQQETQYF.

V and J are TRBV28 and TRBJ2-2; perhaps TRBD2 as D (5 bases). CDR3 length equals 15 residues. The V end lost 6 bases, the J end lost 1 base, and 12 bases lay between the germline ends. CDR1 MDHEN and CDR2 SYDVKM come from the germline V gene. The CDR3 DNA is TGTGCCAGCAGCCCGGGAACCAAGAACACCGGGGAGCTGTTTTTT. Translating it yields CASSPGTKNTGELFF.

V is TRBV25-1 and J is TRBJ1-6, with a weak D call TRBD1 (5 bases). The CDR3 has 12 residues. Germline CDR1 and CDR2: MGHDK and SYGVNS. Trimming took 0 bases from V and 18 from J, leaving 12 bases between them. CDR3: CASSEYGGATHF. CDR3 in DNA: TGTGCCAGCAGTGAATACGGGGGTGCCACCCACTTT. Complete variable domain (other parts from reference TRBV25-1 and TRBJ1-6): EADIYQTPRYLVIGTGKKITLECSQTMGHDKMYWYQQDPGMELHLIHYSYGVNSTEKGDLSSESTVSRIRTEHFPLTLESARPSHTSQYLCASSEYGGATHFGNGTRLTVT.

The V call is TRBV7-2, the J call TRBJ2-2; D unresolved. V lost 7 bases to trimming and J lost 1 base, with 13 bases between them. This CDR3 is 15 amino acids long. The germline CDR1 and CDR2 sequences are SGHTA and FQGNSA. CDR3 loop: CASTSLGKNTGELFF. CDR3 DNA sequence: TGTGCCAGCACCTCCCTGGGGAAGAACACCGGGGAGCTGTTTTTT.

The chain recombines TRBV21-1 with TRBJ2-7. TRBV21-1 counts as a pseudogene. The CDR3 totals 14 residues. The CDR3 nucleotides are TGTGCCAGCGGCAAATTCCGCCGGGGCCTCGAGCAGTACTTC. Its translation: CASGKFRRGLEQYF.

This clone was seen a single time. This specimen includes other DNA sequences encoding the same CDR3. The rearrangement joins TRBV6-6 to TRBJ1-5; D is possibly TRBD1 (6 bases). The V gene lost 5 bases and the J gene lost 6 bases, with 11 bases spanning the gap. Germline V CDR1 and CDR2: MNHNY, SVGAGI (reference sequence). The CDR3 totals 13 residues. CDR3 amino acids: CASSLQGGQPQHF. The CDR3 DNA is TGTGCCAGCAGTCTACAGGGAGGTCAGCCCCAGCATTTT.

Comment on this clone: The same CDR3 can be traced to other DNA sequences in this sample. This rearrangement joins TRBV5-1 to TRBJ2-7; D is possibly TRBD1 (5 bases). The CDR3 spans 14 residues. Germline V lookup: CDR1 SGHRS, CDR2 YFSETQ. Trimming removed 2 bases at V and 1 base at J, with 10 bases between. CDR3 protein: CASSFRGLSYEQYF. The DNA for the CDR3 is TGCGCCAGCAGCTTTAGGGGATTATCCTACGAGCAGTACTTC.

This chain links TRBV13 with TRBJ2-2, with a tentative D call TRBD2 (6 bases). CDR1 PRHDT and CDR2 FYEKMQ come from the germline V gene (reference sequence). V was shortened by 10 bases and J by 8 bases, with 14 bases between the two germline ends. This CDR3 is built from 12 residues. The CDR3 spells CATRREKGELFF. In DNA, the CDR3 is TGTGCCACGCGGCGGGAAAAAGGGGAGCTGTTTTTT.

The chain employs TRBV11-2 and TRBJ2-1, with unresolved D. V gave up 1 base and J gave up 9 bases, with 10 bases separating them. This CDR3 is 13 amino acids long. Looked up from germline, CDR1 is SGHAT and CDR2 is FQNNGV. CDR3 in amino acids: CASSLVVGVEQFF. As DNA, the CDR3 is TGTGCCAGCAGCTTAGTTGTGGGCGTTGAGCAGTTCTTC.

The J gene is TRBJ2-1, the V gene TRBV30, with TRBD2 matching 10 bases. CDR1 is GTSNPN and CDR2 is SVGIG in the germline V gene (reference sequence). Trimming took 3 bases from V and 9 from J; bases not matched to a gene: 14. CDR3 length equals 16 residues. The CDR3 loop reads CAWSQEPGLAYGEQFF. CDR3 bases: TGTGCCTGGAGCCAAGAACCGGGACTAGCGTATGGTGAGCAGTTCTTC.

The chain joins TRBV11-2 to TRBJ2-7, with D tentatively TRBD2 (5 bases). This CDR3 has 13 amino acids. Germline V gene lookup returns CDR1 SGHAT and CDR2 FQNNGV. V was trimmed by 5 bases and J by 0 bases, leaving 8 bases between them. Here the CDR3 DNA reads TGTGCCAGCAGCATTGGGAGCTCCTACGAGCAGTACTTC. Its translation is CASSIGSSYEQYF. Based on the CDR3 plus reference TRBV11-2 and TRBJ2-7, the full variable domain is EAGVAQSPRYKIIEKRQSVAFWCNPISGHATLYWYQQILGQGPKLLIQFQNNGVVDDSQLPKDRFSAERLKGVDSTLKIQPAKLEDSAVYLCASSIGSSYEQYFGPGTRLTVT.

The V gene is TRBV29-1, the J gene TRBJ2-1; 12 nucleotides agree with TRBD1. Germline CDR1 is SQVTM and CDR2 is ANQGSEA. J lost 6 bases, V lost 7 bases, and 7 bases had no gene match. The CDR3 length is 14 residues. This CDR3 reads CSASGQGAGNEQFF. CDR3 DNA sequence: TGCAGCGCATCGGGACAGGGGGCAGGCAATGAGCAGTTCTTC.

A remark on this clone: Distinct nucleotide sequences in the sample also encode this CDR3. The chain links TRBV11-2 to TRBJ1-6; D is undetermined. CDR1 and CDR2 from the germline V gene are SGHAT and FQNNGV. With 0 bases removed from V and 7 bases from J, the gap between germline ends came to 7 bases. This CDR3 is 14 amino acids long. DNA of the CDR3: TGTGCCAGCAGCTTAGACCGATTCAATTCACCCCTCCACTTT. Translation: CASSLDRFNSPLHF.

This chain joins TRBV6-1 and TRBJ1-1; D is perhaps TRBD1 (5 bases). The CDR3 sequence is 12 residues long. Trimming left V 6 bases short and J 4 bases short, with 9 bases between. Germline assignment: CDR1 MNHNS and CDR2 SASEGT. CDR3 sequence reads: CASSPGVTEAFF. CDR3 DNA sequence: TGTGCCAGCAGCCCGGGGGTCACTGAAGCTTTCTTT.

The table lists this clone with a count of one. V gene TRBV6-1 combines with J gene TRBJ2-7; 9 bases line up with TRBD1. Per germline, CDR1 MNHNS and CDR2 SASEGT. This CDR3 region has 12 residues. V was pared by 10 bases and J by 5 bases, with 6 bases of the junction left unmatched. The CDR3: CAISQGAHEQYF. CDR3 in DNA: TGTGCCATTTCACAGGGGGCCCACGAGCAGTACTTC.

This clone was found once. This rearrangement joins TRBV5-6 to TRBJ1-1; TRBD1 agrees at 7 bases. Germline V lookup: CDR1 SGHDT, CDR2 YYEEEE. Trimming cost V 3 bases and J 0 bases; bases outside gene matches: 2. The CDR3 sequence is 14 residues long. The CDR3 region is CASSSTGMNTEAFF. Written as DNA, the CDR3 is TGTGCCAGCAGCTCGACAGGGATGAACACTGAAGCTTTCTTT.

The chain is built from TRBV15 and TRBJ2-1; TRBD2 is a possible D gene (6 bases). Trimming stripped 3 bases from V and 7 bases from J, with 22 bases between. Germline CDR1 LNHNV, CDR2 YYDKDF (reference sequence). This CDR3 region has 17 residues. This CDR3 is CATSRPLTRTKGNEQFF. CDR3 nucleotide sequence: TGTGCCACCAGCAGGCCCCTCACCCGGACTAAGGGGAATGAGCAGTTCTTC.

This sequence joins TRBV30 and TRBJ2-3, with 8 bases matching TRBD2. The CDR3 loop spans 18 amino acids. Germline V gene sequence: CDR1 GTSNPN, CDR2 SVGIG (reference sequence). V lost 0 bases and J lost 5; bases outside the gene matches: 16. The CDR3 loop is CAWSVLGGGSSRGDTQYF. CDR3 DNA sequence: TGTGCCTGGAGTGTACTTGGCGGGGGGTCCTCGCGGGGAGATACGCAGTATTTT.